The 2 T cell receptor beta chains reported below all come from one sample, sequenced in a study of blood T cell repertoires in COVID-19. Here immunoSEQ multiplex PCR was the method, and the copy in TCRdb shows in-frame clones only, minus some. The table has about 220,000 clones, 70% to 90% seen once. Sequencing was done on a sample of PBMCs or T cells enriched from blood (not recorded which). The receptors were gathered from a middle-aged woman with acute COVID-19.

This clone has a single count. The chain recombines TRBV24-1 with TRBJ2-3, with 12 bases matching TRBD1. The J segment lost 3 bases and the V segment lost 2 bases, leaving 8 bases of the junction unmatched. The V gene's germline CDR1 is KGHDR and CDR2 SFDVKD. The CDR3 spans 18 residues. CDR3 residues: CATSDSPGQGARTDTQYF. The DNA of the CDR3 is TGTGCCACCAGTGATTCCCCGGGACAGGGGGCTCGGACAGATACGCAGTATTTT.

The chain couples TRBV27 to TRBJ1-1; tentatively, D is TRBD1 (6 bases). This CDR3 region has 14 residues. Trimming took off 3 bases at V and 1 base at J, with 9 bases between the two ends. CDR1 MNHEY and CDR2 SMNVEV come from the germline V gene (reference sequence). In DNA, the CDR3 is TGTGCCAGCAGTTTGGCGACAGGGAACACTGAAGCTTTCTTT. This codes for CASSLATGNTEAFF.